These 19 T cell receptor beta chains came from one sample sequenced in a study of blood T cell repertoires in COVID-19. Some clones are missing from TCRdb's copy, which holds only in-frame ones; the method was immunoSEQ multiplex PCR. The sample holds about 150,000 clones; approximately 83% are singletons and the top ten take around 3.3%. What was sequenced was peripheral blood. The receptors shown here come from a man aged 70 or older with acute or convalescent COVID-19.

The chain carries TRBV5-1 and TRBJ2-5; TRBD2 aligns across 10 bases. The CDR3 runs 15 residues. V gave up 5 bases and J gave up 2 bases; unmatched junction bases: 6. Germline loops: CDR1 SGHRS, CDR2 YFSETQ. CDR3 sequence reads: CASRPGTSEQETQYF. The CDR3, as DNA: TGCGCCAGCAGACCCGGGACTAGCGAACAAGAGACCCAGTACTTC.

The J gene is TRBJ2-4, the V gene TRBV18; D perhaps matches TRBD1 (5 bases). CDR3 size: 15 residues. V shed 3 bases and J shed 2 bases, with 11 bases lying between them. Germline V CDR1 and CDR2: KGHSH, LQKENI. The DNA of the CDR3 is TGTGCCAGCTCACCCCAGGGTCCGACCAAAAACATTCAGTACTTC. Translated, it gives CASSPQGPTKNIQYF. Full variable domain (outside the CDR3, taken from reference TRBV18 and TRBJ2-4): NAGVMQNPRHLVRRRGQEARLRCSPMKGHSHVYWYRQLPEEGLKFMVYLQKENIIDESGMPKERFSAEFPKEGPSILRIQQVVRGDSAAYFCASSPQGPTKNIQYFGAGTRLSVL.

The rearrangement uses TRBV28 and TRBJ2-4; no firm D call. The germline gives CDR1 MDHEN, CDR2 SYDVKM. V lost 2 bases and J 2 bases, leaving 7 bases between the germline ends. This CDR3 spans 14 amino acids. In DNA, the CDR3 is TGTGCCAGCAGTTTACTCGGTACCAAAAACATTCAGTACTTC. Translating gives CASSLLGTKNIQYF.

This clone has a handful of counts. The V gene is TRBV10-2, the J gene TRBJ1-3; 7 bases are a match to TRBD1. Germline V gives CDR1 WSHSY, CDR2 SAAADI. The CDR3 is 16 amino acids. Germline trimming cut 7 bases from V and 1 base from J; bases unmatched to any gene: 10. The CDR3 region is CASTQQGMLSGNTIYF. The CDR3 nucleotides are TGCGCCAGCACTCAACAGGGGATGCTTTCTGGAAACACCATATATTTT.

This clone was detected only a few times. CDR3 sequence (DNA): TGTGCCAGCACCCAGGGGGCTGACCTAGGGCCCCAGCATTTT. It is translated as CASTQGADLGPQHF. This chain links TRBV28 with TRBJ1-5; TRBD1 agrees at 8 bases. Germline lookup yields CDR1 MDHEN and CDR2 SYDVKM. The CDR3 is made up of 14 amino acids. Germline trimming cut 7 bases from V and 9 bases from J; bases unmatched to any gene: 11.

This clone was picked up a small number of times. Other nucleotide sequences from this sample produce the same CDR3. J is TRBJ2-1 and V is TRBV9, with D possibly matching TRBD2 (5 bases). The CDR3 sequence is 14 residues long. Looked up from germline, CDR1 is SGDLS and CDR2 is YYNGEE. V lost 0 bases and J 5 bases, leaving 9 bases between the germline ends. As DNA, the CDR3 is TGTGCCAGCAGCGTAGCCGCGACTAACAATGAGCAGTTCTTC. It specifies CASSVAATNNEQFF.

V usage is TRBV19 and J usage is TRBJ2-2, with 12 bases matching TRBD2. The CDR3 is 18 amino acids. The germline gives CDR1 LNHDA, CDR2 SQIVND (reference sequence). With V trimmed by 5 bases and J by 2 bases, 9 bases remained unmatched. The CDR3 here is CASSLPTSGRPNTGELFF. The CDR3 DNA reads as TGTGCCAGTAGTCTGCCGACTAGCGGGAGACCCAACACCGGGGAGCTGTTTTTT.

The chain has TRBV4-2 and TRBJ1-5; D is perhaps TRBD1 (5 bases). The germline gives CDR1 LGHNA, CDR2 YNFKEQ. The CDR3 is 14 residues long. V was trimmed by 3 bases and J by 4 bases, leaving 10 bases between them. DNA for the CDR3: TGTGCCAGCAGCCAGGGACTGACTAATCAGCCCCAGCATTTT. As protein: CASSQGLTNQPQHF.

Only one count was recorded for this clone. The chain is built from TRBV7-2 and TRBJ2-5; D possibly corresponds to TRBD1 (5 bases). Germline CDR1 is SGHTA and CDR2 is FQGNSA. This CDR3 comprises 14 residues. The V end lost 2 bases, the J end lost 4 bases, and 11 bases lay between the germline ends. CDR3: CASSLQGNSETQYF. DNA for the CDR3: TGTGCCAGCAGCTTACAGGGTAATTCAGAGACCCAGTACTTC.

The chain combines TRBV7-3 with TRBJ2-1; TRBD2 is a possible D gene (5 bases). V was shortened by 5 bases and J by 0 bases, with 17 bases between the two germline ends. This CDR3 has 17 residues. The germline V gene encodes CDR1 SGHTA and CDR2 FQGTGA. The CDR3 protein is CASSLLPGSSSYNEQFF. In nucleotides, the CDR3 is TGTGCCAGCAGCCTTTTACCGGGGTCTAGCTCCTACAATGAGCAGTTCTTC.

The J gene is TRBJ2-1, the V gene TRBV5-1, with D possibly matching TRBD2 (6 bases). Germline values: CDR1 SGHRS, CDR2 YFSETQ. The CDR3 covers 16 residues. Trimming stripped 3 bases from V and 7 bases from J, with 20 bases between. The CDR3 here is CASSSDGTLGGNEQFF. In DNA, the CDR3 is TGCGCCAGCAGCTCGGACGGGACTCTTGGGGGAAATGAGCAGTTCTTC.

The V and J genes are TRBV28 and TRBJ1-1; no clear D. Looked up from germline, CDR1 is MDHEN and CDR2 is SYDVKM. V was cut by 6 bases and J by 2 bases, with 10 bases left in between. The CDR3 extends over 13 amino acids. The CDR3 DNA reads TGTGCCAGCAGGCGGGTTTTAAACACTGAAGCTTTCTTT. This sequence encodes CASRRVLNTEAFF.

The chain uses TRBV11-2 and TRBJ1-1; no clear D gene. Between the trimmed V and J ends, which lost 1 base and 7 bases, there was a span of 16 bases. CDR3 size: 15 residues. The germline V gene encodes CDR1 SGHAT and CDR2 FQNNGV. The CDR3 DNA sequence: TGTGCCAGCAGCTTAGGGCCCCCCCCGTTATTTGAAGCTTTCTTT. Translation: CASSLGPPPLFEAFF.

The rearrangement joins TRBV3-1 (or the pseudogene TRBV3-2) to TRBJ2-1, with D uncertain. Trimming took 0 bases from V and 6 from J, leaving 9 bases between them. CDR1 and CDR2 from the germline V gene are LGHDT and YNNKEL (reference sequence). CDR3 length: 14 amino acids. The CDR3 nucleotides read TGTGCCAGCAGCCAAGATGCAAGTAGCAATGAGCAGTTCTTC. Encoded protein: CASSQDASSNEQFF.

V gene TRBV2 combines with J gene TRBJ2-1; 7 bases map to TRBD2. The germline V gene encodes CDR1 SNHLY and CDR2 FYNNEI. V was pared by 6 bases and J by 7 bases, with 3 bases of the junction left unmatched. This CDR3 has 12 amino acids. The CDR3 DNA reads as TGTGCCAGCAGGGATAGCGGGAATGAGCAGTTCTTC. This translates into CASRDSGNEQFF.

This clone has a single count. The chain is built from TRBV9 and TRBJ1-4; unclear D gene. The CDR3 length is 15 residues. Germline lookup yields CDR1 SGDLS and CDR2 YYNGEE. Trimming took off 0 bases at V and 5 bases at J, with 11 bases between the two ends. As DNA, the CDR3 is TGTGCCAGCAGCGTAGCCGACGAGAGGAATGAAAAACTGTTTTTT. Its translation: CASSVADERNEKLFF.

A few counts support this clone. V usage is TRBV6-5 and J usage is TRBJ2-7; 15 positions match TRBD2. This CDR3 contains 16 residues. The germline V gene encodes CDR1 MNHEY and CDR2 SVGAGI. V shed 0 bases, J shed 6 bases, and the junction held 3 bases outside the gene matches. In DNA, the CDR3 is TGTGCCAGCAGTTACTCGTTGGGACTAGCGGGAGGCGAGCAGTACTTC. Encoded protein: CASSYSLGLAGGEQYF.

DNA of the CDR3: TGTGCCAGCAGCGACACAGGGGGACACCAAGAGACCCAGTACTTC. Translating gives CASSDTGGHQETQYF. The chain joins TRBV7-9 to TRBJ2-5; 8 positions match TRBD1. Germline V CDR1 and CDR2: SEHNR, FQNEAQ (reference sequence). Germline trimming cut 5 bases from V and 0 bases from J; bases unmatched to any gene: 5. The CDR3 is made up of 15 amino acids.

This chain joins TRBV4-2 and TRBJ1-1; 8 bases are a match to TRBD1. The junction had 13 bases not matched to a gene; V was cut back by 2 bases and J by 5 bases. Germline V gives CDR1 LGHNA, CDR2 YNFKEQ. There are 17 residues in the CDR3. This chain's CDR3 is CASSQPHPDRGGTEAFF. Here the CDR3 DNA reads TGTGCCAGCAGCCAACCCCACCCCGACAGGGGAGGGACTGAAGCTTTCTTT.